The present entry profiles one T cell receptor (beta chain) with its context. No antigen is known for it. This record comes from a study of CD4+ T cells in melanoma. General study results and limits: A reported correlation linked neoantigen-specific CD4+ T cells to CD8+, macrophage and B cell function. In melanoma, neoantigen-specific CD4+ T cells reportedly differed in differentiation state.

This table comes from immunoSEQ multiplex PCR, and its TCRdb copy is limited to in-frame clones, with some not included. The repertoire consists of about 140,000 clones, with roughly 91% occurring once and the leading ten covering more than 1.5%. This TCR came from a human donor with melanoma.

The CDR3 DNA reads TGTGCCAGCAGTGCCCTGGGGGCGGGGGGCACAGATACGCAGTATTTT. Its translation is CASSALGAGGTDTQYF. The V call is TRBV2, the J call TRBJ2-3, with D possibly being TRBD2 (7 bases). Germline CDR1 is SNHLY and CDR2 is FYNNEI. The CDR3 has 16 residues. Trimming shortened V by 4 bases and J by 1 base, and 15 bases separated the two germline ends.